Listed below are T cell receptor beta chains from one sample, sequenced in a study of control samples from healthy donors and cancer patients. Sequencing used immunoSEQ multiplex PCR; TCRdb keeps in-frame clones, though not all of them. The sample lists some 130,000 clones, approximately 92% occurring once. Sequenced input: blood. Every receptor here comes from a man aged 25 to 45 in good health. CDR3s include the opening cysteine and the closing phenylalanine or tryptophan.

cdr3_aa v_call
CASRLSWVSYNEQFF TRBV28
CASSLRGYRSGANVLTF TRBV28
CASSLAWTQTTNEKLFF TRBV11-3
CASSSNTYEQFF TRBV7-8
CASGHVPGFNEKLFF TRBV27
CAFRWVDTEAFF TRBV30
CASSFVAQETQYF TRBV28
CSASPALVADTQYF TRBV20-1
CASSLRTSGRVSNYNEQFF TRBV7-2
CASSLSSGDDYGYTF TRBV28